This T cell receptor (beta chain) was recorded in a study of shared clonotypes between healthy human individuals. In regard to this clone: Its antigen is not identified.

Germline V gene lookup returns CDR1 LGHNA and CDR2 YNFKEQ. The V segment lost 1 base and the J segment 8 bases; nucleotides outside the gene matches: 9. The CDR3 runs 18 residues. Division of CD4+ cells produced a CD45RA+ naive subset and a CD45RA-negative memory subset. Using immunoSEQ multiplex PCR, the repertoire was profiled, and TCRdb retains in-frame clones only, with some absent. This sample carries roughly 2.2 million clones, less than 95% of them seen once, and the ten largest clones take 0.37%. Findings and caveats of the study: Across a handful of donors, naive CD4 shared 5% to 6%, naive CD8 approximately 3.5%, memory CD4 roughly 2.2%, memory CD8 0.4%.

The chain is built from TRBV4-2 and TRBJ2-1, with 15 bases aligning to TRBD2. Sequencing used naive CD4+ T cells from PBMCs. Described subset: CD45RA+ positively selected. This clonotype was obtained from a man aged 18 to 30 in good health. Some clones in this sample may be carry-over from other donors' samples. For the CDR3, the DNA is TGTGCCAGCAGCCAAGTGGGACTAGCGGGAGGCCTTGGGGATGAGCAGTTCTTC. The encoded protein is CASSQVGLAGGLGDEQFF.